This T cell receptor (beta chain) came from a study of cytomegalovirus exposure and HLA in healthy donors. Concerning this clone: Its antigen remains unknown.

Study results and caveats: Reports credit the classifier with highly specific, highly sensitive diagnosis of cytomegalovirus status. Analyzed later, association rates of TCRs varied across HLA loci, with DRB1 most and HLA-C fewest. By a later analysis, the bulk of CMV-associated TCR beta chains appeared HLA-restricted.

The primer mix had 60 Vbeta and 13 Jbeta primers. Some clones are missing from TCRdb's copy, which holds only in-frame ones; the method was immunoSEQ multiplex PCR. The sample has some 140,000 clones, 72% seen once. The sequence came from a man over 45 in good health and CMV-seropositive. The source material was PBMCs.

The CDR3 spells CSARGQGLKNTIYF. The CDR3 DNA reads TGCAGCGCTAGGGGACAGGGACTAAAAAACACCATATATTTT. This rearrangement joins TRBV29-1 to TRBJ1-3, with 9 bases aligning to TRBD1. This CDR3 has 14 amino acids. The J segment lost 6 bases and the V segment lost 7 bases, leaving 10 bases of the junction unmatched. Germline CDR1 SQVTM, CDR2 ANQGSEA. Complete variable domain (other parts from reference TRBV29-1 and TRBJ1-3): SAVISQKPSRDICQRGTSLTIQCQVDSQVTMMFWYRQQPGQSLTLIATANQGSEATYESGFVIDKFPISRPNLTFSTLTVSNMSPEDSSIYLCSARGQGLKNTIYFGEGSWLTVV.